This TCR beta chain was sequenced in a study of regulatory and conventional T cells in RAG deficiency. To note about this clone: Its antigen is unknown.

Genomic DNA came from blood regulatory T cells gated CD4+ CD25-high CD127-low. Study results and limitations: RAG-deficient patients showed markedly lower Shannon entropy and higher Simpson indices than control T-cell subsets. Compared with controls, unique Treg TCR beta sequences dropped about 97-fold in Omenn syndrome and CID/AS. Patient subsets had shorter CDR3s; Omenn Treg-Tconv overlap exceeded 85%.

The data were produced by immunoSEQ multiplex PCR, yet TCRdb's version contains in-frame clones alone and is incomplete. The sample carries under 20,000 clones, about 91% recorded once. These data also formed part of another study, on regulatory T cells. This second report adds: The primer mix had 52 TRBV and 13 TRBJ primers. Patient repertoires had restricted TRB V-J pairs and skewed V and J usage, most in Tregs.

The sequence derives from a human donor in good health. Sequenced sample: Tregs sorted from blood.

Here the CDR3 DNA reads TGTGCCAGCAGCTCGAACCCTAGCGGCAATGAGCAGTTCTTC. Its translation: CASSSNPSGNEQFF. The chain uses TRBV11-2 and TRBJ2-1; 7 bases agree with TRBD2. The V gene end was trimmed by 4 bases and the J gene end by 6 bases; junction bases not matched to a gene: 6. Germline values: CDR1 SGHAT, CDR2 FQNNGV. This CDR3 contains 14 residues. Supplemented by reference TRBV11-2 and TRBJ2-1, the full variable domain reads EAGVAQSPRYKIIEKRQSVAFWCNPISGHATLYWYQQILGQGPKLLIQFQNNGVVDDSQLPKDRFSAERLKGVDSTLKIQPAKLEDSAVYLCASSSNPSGNEQFFGPGTRLTVL.